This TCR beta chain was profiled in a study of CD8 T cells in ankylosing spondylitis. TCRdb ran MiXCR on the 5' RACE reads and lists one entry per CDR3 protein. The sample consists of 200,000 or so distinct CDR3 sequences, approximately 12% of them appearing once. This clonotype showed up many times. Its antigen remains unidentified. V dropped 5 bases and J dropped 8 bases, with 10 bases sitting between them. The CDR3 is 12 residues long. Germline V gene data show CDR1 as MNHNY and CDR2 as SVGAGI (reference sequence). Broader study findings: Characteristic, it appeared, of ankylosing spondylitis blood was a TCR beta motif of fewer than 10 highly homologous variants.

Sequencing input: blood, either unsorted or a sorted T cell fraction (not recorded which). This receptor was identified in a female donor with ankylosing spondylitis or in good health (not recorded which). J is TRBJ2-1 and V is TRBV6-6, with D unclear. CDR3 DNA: TGTGCCAGCAGTCCAGCTCGTTATGAGCAGTTCTTC. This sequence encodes CASSPARYEQFF.